The 6 T cell receptor beta chains given below trace back to one sample, sequenced in a study of monozygotic twins with inflammatory bowel disease (dated by TCRdb to 2018 to 2020). The method behind the library was 5' RACE. Sequencing used an Illumina HiSeq 2500. Through TCRdb reprocessing, the reads give one entry per CDR3 protein sequence; DNA is omitted. The table for this sample shows over 350,000 distinct CDR3 sequences. 2.6% of the sample is taken by the ten largest. The sequencing sample was made of blood. The receptors were gathered from a human donor with ulcerative colitis or Crohn's disease, or a healthy co-twin of an affected twin (not recorded which).

J is TRBJ2-2 and V is TRBV7-9; TCRdb's D gene call, TRBD1, goes unchecked for lack of DNA. The CDR3 spans 14 residues. Germline values: CDR1 SEHNR, CDR2 FQNEAQ (reference sequence). The CDR3 sequence: CASSLAGDTGELFF.

V is TRBV6-2 or TRBV6-3 and J is TRBJ1-5; TCRdb picks TRBD1, but there is no DNA to check that call. Germline V CDR1 and CDR2: MNHEY, SVGEGT. The CDR3 is made up of 16 amino acids. CDR3 loop: CASTPRTGSSNQPQHF.

The V gene is TRBV4-1, the J gene TRBJ1-2; TCRdb's D call, TRBD1, is unchecked because there is no DNA. The CDR3 length is 15 residues. Looked up from germline, CDR1 is MGHRA and CDR2 is YSYEKL. CDR3 sequence reads: CASSQDWGRNYGYTF.

This chain joins TRBV27 and TRBJ2-2; the D gene TCRdb calls, TRBD1, cannot be checked with no DNA. Germline values: CDR1 MNHEY, CDR2 SMNVEV (reference sequence). The CDR3 length is 15 residues. CDR3 protein: CASRPGQGLTGELFF.

This CDR3 reads CASSLSKGLGTDTQYF. This sequence joins TRBV27 and TRBJ2-3. The CDR3 extends over 16 amino acids. From germline, CDR1 is MNHEY and CDR2 SMNVEV (reference sequence).

This chain links TRBV23-1 with TRBJ2-3; without DNA, the TCRdb call of TRBD2 cannot be checked. TRBV23-1 is filed as an ORF, its function uncertain. This CDR3 region has 17 residues. The CDR3 loop reads CASRGLAGGIWTDTQYF.